This T cell receptor beta chain was recovered during a study of blood T cell repertoires in COVID-19 (dated by TCRdb to 2018 to 2020). The study in broad terms: Samples from collaborators originated in the United States, Italy and Spain and spanned both the acute and convalescent phases of COVID-19. The prospective study material was composed of cDNA or gDNA derived from T cells, B-cell-depleted T cells, or PBMCs. Deeply sampled blood TCRbeta repertoires from subjects exposed to, actively infected with, or recovered from COVID-19 were included in the dataset. A freely available public database, intended as a resource for researchers studying the immune response to SARS-CoV-2, is where the repertoires were released. The samples were drawn from two sources: the first 160 participants of the ongoing ImmuneRACE study, and 1,000 to 1,500 subjects contributed by 6 global collaborators. Sample metadata almost always included a de-identified subject ID, COVID-19 status, age in years and sex. HLA class I and class II types, where available, came from metadata supplied by the sample provider rather than from assay-based typing.

Broad study findings and their caveats: The quantity of clinical and demographic metadata differed by source and by participant and was supplied without curation.

TCRbeta CDR3 regions were amplified from genomic DNA using the immunoSEQ Assay, a bias-controlled multiplex PCR. In the authors' own workflow: Within the assay, amplification of reference gene primers was used to estimate how many nucleated cells each sample contained. To quantify the absolute abundance of each unique TCRbeta CDR3 rearrangement, sequence reads were collapsed and filtered. For each sample, productive Simpson clonality was calculated as the square root of Simpson's diversity index across productive rearrangements. The clones in this table, taken by TCRdb from immuneACCESS, are in-frame only. Not every clone is retained; where verified, under half of the shortfall comes from an unresolved V gene, and the cause of the rest is unknown. That table gives V, J and clone size, and the DNA gave D and trimming. The sample table holds approximately 240,000 clones, of which 87% were seen once. Jointly, the top ten make up 6% to 7% of the sample.

Participants in the prospective study were enrolled through a virtual design, were aged 18 to 89 years, and lived in roughly 26 United States geographic areas. To assign participants to cohorts, the prospective study relied on clinical history that participants themselves reported in a screening survey and a study questionnaire. Each participant in the prospective study had whole blood, serum and a nasopharyngeal or oropharyngeal swab collected by mobile phlebotomists. Participants in the prospective study had the option to provide additional blood draws and questionnaires over a roughly 2-month period. Before DNA extraction, prospective study blood samples were shipped either frozen or at room temperature. About this clone: The target of this receptor is not known. Per-base qualities were not stored, and no clone one base away is much larger.

Its CDR3 holds 17 amino acids, cysteine through phenylalanine. The sequence is cut down to CDR3 DNA, 51 bases in frame from base 1. V has 2 bases trimmed and J has 6 bases trimmed; junction bases matching no gene number 9. The germline V gene (reference sequence) provides CDR1 LGHDT and CDR2 YNNKEL. This TCR was recovered from a woman aged 25 to 39 with acute COVID-19. The sequenced material came from PBMCs or T cells enriched from blood (not recorded which). Recombination connected TRBV3-1 (or the pseudogene TRBV3-2) to TRBJ1-6, and 8 junctional nucleotides match TRBD1. The sequenced DNA is TGTGCCAGCAGCCAATATGCGCCGGACAGGGCTAATTCACCCCTCCACTTT. Its protein is CASSQYAPDRANSPLHF.